These 17 T cell receptor beta chains originate from one sample sequenced in a study of blood T cell repertoires in COVID-19 (dated by TCRdb to about 2020). The library came from the immunoSEQ multiplex PCR assay. Here the immuneACCESS table is served through TCRdb, limited to in-frame sequences with V and J called. Missing clones are a known gap in these copies; in checked studies unresolved V genes cover under half, and the rest lacks a known reason. Present in this sample are hundreds of thousands of clones, roughly 90% of which were seen just once. 3% to 4% of the sample comes from the top ten. Material: peripheral blood. The receptors were sampled from a woman between 50 and 59 years old with active or convalescent COVID-19.

The V call is TRBV19, the J call TRBJ1-1, with TRBD1 identical over 7 bases. The CDR3 covers 16 residues. Per germline, CDR1 LNHDA and CDR2 SQIVND (reference sequence). The J segment lost 10 bases and the V segment lost 3 bases, leaving 17 bases of the junction unmatched. The CDR3 DNA is TGTGCCAGTAGTATTGGCCTTGACAGGGTGGGTTTCGGAGCTTTCTTT. Residues: CASSIGLDRVGFGAFF. Complete variable domain (other parts from reference TRBV19 and TRBJ1-1): DGGITQSPKYLFRKEGQNVTLSCEQNLNHDAMYWYRQDPGQGLRLIYYSQIVNDFQKGDIAEGYSVSREKKESFPLTVTSAQKNPTAFYLCASSIGLDRVGFGAFFGQGTRLTVV.

This clone showed up just once. This sequence joins TRBV6-2 or TRBV6-3 and TRBJ2-7; D is perhaps TRBD2 (5 bases). Trimming removed 0 bases from V and 7 bases from J, with 19 bases in between. In germline, CDR1 is MNHEY, CDR2 SVGEGT. The CDR3 has 16 residues. The CDR3 DNA reads as TGTGCCAGCAGTTACTCTGACACTCACCCACGGGGAGAGCAGTACTTC. It specifies CASSYSDTHPRGEQYF.

This clone has a handful of counts. Within the sample, other DNA sequences also encode this same CDR3. The rearrangement links TRBV14 to TRBJ1-6, with a tentative D call TRBD1 (6 bases). The CDR3 consists of 14 residues. Trimming stripped 1 base from V and 10 bases from J, with 11 bases between. Germline V gene lookup returns CDR1 SGHDN and CDR2 FVKESK. The CDR3 DNA is TGTGCCAGCAGCCAAGGAGGGGGTAGCTCACCCCTCCACTTT. Amino acids: CASSQGGGSSPLHF.

The rearrangement joins TRBV28 to TRBJ2-7, with 8 bases lining up with TRBD1. The CDR3 extends over 15 amino acids. CDR1 MDHEN and CDR2 SYDVKM come from the germline V gene. Unmatched junction bases numbered 8, after V lost 1 base and J lost 6 bases. The CDR3 nucleotides are TGTGCCAGCAGTTTATCCGGGACAGGAGTGACCGAGCAGTACTTC. Protein product: CASSLSGTGVTEQYF.

V and J are TRBV12-3 or TRBV12-4 and TRBJ2-7; D gene uncertain. Trimming pared 5 bases from V and 0 bases from J, leaving 5 bases between. The CDR3 is 12 amino acids. CDR3 amino acids: CASSVFSYEQYF. CDR3 DNA sequence: TGTGCCAGCAGTGTCTTCTCCTACGAGCAGTACTTC.

This clone has only a few counts. The chain employs TRBV7-2 and TRBJ1-5; perhaps TRBD1 as D (6 bases). Germline-derived CDR1 and CDR2 are SGHTA and FQGNSA. The CDR3 spans 18 residues. V shed 2 bases and J shed 2 bases, with 19 bases lying between them. The CDR3 spells CASSLRISGPGGNQPQHF. CDR3 in DNA: TGTGCCAGCAGCTTACGTATTAGTGGGCCAGGGGGCAATCAGCCCCAGCATTTT.

The chain joins TRBV30 to TRBJ1-5, with 7 bases lining up with TRBD1. The CDR3 covers 15 residues. Germline CDR1 GTSNPN, CDR2 SVGIG (reference sequence). V was pared by 3 bases and J by 7 bases, with 12 bases of the junction left unmatched. CDR3 coding DNA: TGTGCCTGGAGAGAAATCGACAGGGACGACCAGCCCCAGCATTTT. Its protein product is CAWREIDRDDQPQHF.

CDR3 region: CASSQDQGGRSPLHF. As DNA, the CDR3 is TGCGCCAGCAGCCAAGATCAGGGAGGAAGATCACCCCTCCACTTT. The V gene is TRBV4-3, the J gene TRBJ1-6, with D possibly being TRBD1 (5 bases). CDR1 is LGHNA, CDR2 YSLEER, per germline. Trimming took off 0 bases at V and 10 bases at J, with 13 bases between the two ends. This CDR3 is 15 amino acids long.

This rearrangement joins TRBV7-9 to TRBJ1-2; D gene unclear. Per germline, CDR1 SEHNR and CDR2 FQNEAQ (reference sequence). The CDR3 length is 14 residues. V was cut by 0 bases and J by 4 bases, with 9 bases left in between. The CDR3 here is CASSLAAGSYGYTF. CDR3 sequence (DNA): TGTGCCAGCAGCTTAGCGGCGGGAAGCTATGGCTACACCTTC.

This rearrangement joins TRBV19 to TRBJ1-1; D is perhaps TRBD1 (5 bases). Trimming took off 7 bases at V and 1 base at J, with 13 bases between the two ends. The CDR3 has 14 residues. Germline V lookup: CDR1 LNHDA, CDR2 SQIVND (reference sequence). CDR3 bases: TGTGCCAGTACCCTTCAAACAGGGAACACTGAAGCTTTCTTT. Residues: CASTLQTGNTEAFF.

The rearrangement joins TRBV27 to TRBJ1-1; the match to TRBD1 covers 9 bases. V lost 5 bases, J lost 11 bases, and 15 bases stayed unmatched. Germline CDR1 and CDR2: MNHEY and SMNVEV (reference sequence). The CDR3 contains 15 residues. This CDR3 is CASSPPSRTGVDAFF. As DNA, the CDR3 is TGTGCCAGCAGTCCACCAAGCCGGACAGGGGTGGATGCTTTCTTT.

CDR3 sequence: CASSYSLGRELFF. The CDR3 nucleotides are TGTGCCAGCAGTTACTCGTTGGGCCGGGAGCTGTTTTTT. This chain uses TRBV6-5 with TRBJ2-2; no firm D call. From germline, CDR1 is MNHEY and CDR2 SVGAGI. Trimming stripped 0 bases from V and 9 bases from J, with 8 bases between. The CDR3 covers 13 residues.

The chain couples TRBV19 to TRBJ2-1; 12 positions agree with TRBD2. CDR3 size: 15 residues. V lost 3 bases to trimming and J lost 5 bases; unmatched junction nucleotides: 2. CDR1 is LNHDA and CDR2 is SQIVND in the germline V gene (reference sequence). This chain's CDR3 is CASSILAGGDNEQFF. DNA of the CDR3: TGTGCCAGTAGTATTCTAGCGGGAGGGGACAATGAGCAGTTCTTC.

This chain joins TRBV30 and TRBJ2-2; 9 bases fit TRBD1. The junction had 4 bases not matched to a gene; V was cut back by 4 bases and J by 1 base. CDR3 length: 15 residues. The germline gives CDR1 GTSNPN, CDR2 SVGIG (reference sequence). This CDR3 is CAWTLGQGNTGELFF. The CDR3 DNA follows: TGTGCCTGGACCCTGGGACAGGGGAACACCGGGGAGCTGTTTTTT.

The V call is TRBV28, the J call TRBJ1-4; D may be TRBD1 (5 bases). Germline CDR1 MDHEN, CDR2 SYDVKM. CDR3 length: 15 amino acids. Trimming took 5 bases from V and 8 from J, leaving 18 bases between them. CDR3 DNA: TGTGCCAGCAGTCTCGGACAAGGTTTTCGAGAAAAACTGTTTTTT. Translating gives CASSLGQGFREKLFF.

The chain carries TRBV4-2 and TRBJ2-2, with D possibly TRBD1 on 6 matching bases. The CDR3 spans 17 residues. V lost 3 bases to trimming and J lost 3 bases, with 17 bases between them. The germline CDR1 and CDR2 sequences are LGHNA and YNFKEQ. The CDR3 reads CASSHHPGEKDTGELFF. CDR3 in DNA: TGTGCCAGCAGCCATCATCCAGGGGAAAAGGACACCGGGGAGCTGTTTTTT.

V is TRBV10-3 and J is TRBJ2-1, with D maybe TRBD2 (6 bases). This CDR3 contains 11 residues. The V gene's germline CDR1 is ENHRY and CDR2 SYGVKD. V dropped 8 bases and J dropped 8 bases, with 10 bases sitting between them. CDR3 sequence: CAIGRIDEQFF. In nucleotides, the CDR3 is TGTGCCATCGGGAGGATCGATGAGCAGTTCTTC.